This TCR beta chain emerged from a study of T cell changes during pregnancy in multiple sclerosis. Germline V gene data show CDR1 as SGDLS and CDR2 as YYNGEE. The CDR3 runs 18 residues. Trimming cost V 4 bases and J 3 bases, with 24 bases left between them. Repertoires were generated with immunoSEQ multiplex PCR, while TCRdb's copy carries only in-frame clones and drops some. This sample yields roughly 66,000 clones, of which around 92% are seen a single time; about 2.3% belongs to the top ten. The chain joins TRBV9 to TRBJ2-3; the D gene is possibly TRBD2 (5 bases). Sequenced here: peripheral blood, sampled in the first trimester of pregnancy. This receptor was obtained from a female donor with multiple sclerosis, enrolled in a pregnancy study. The CDR3: CASSLTPTTGSGTDTQYF. CDR3 in DNA: TGTGCCAGCAGCCTCACACCCACAACGGGGTCGGGGACAGATACGCAGTATTTT. Together with reference TRBV9 and TRBJ2-3, the CDR3 gives the full variable domain: DSGVTQTPKHLITATGQRVTLRCSPRSGDLSVYWYQQSLDQGLQFLIQYYNGEERAKGNILERFSAQQFPDLHSELNLSSLELGDSALYFCASSLTPTTGSGTDTQYFGPGTRLTVL.